This T cell receptor beta chain came from a study of blood T cell repertoires in COVID-19. Background on the study: COVID-19 samples, acute and convalescent, were from the United States, Italy and Spain.

The V gene lost 3 bases and the J gene lost 2 bases, with 7 bases spanning the gap. Germline assignment: CDR1 SGHTA and CDR2 FQGNSA. CDR3 length equals 14 residues. Some clones are missing from TCRdb's copy, which holds only in-frame ones; the method was immunoSEQ multiplex PCR. The sample has about 82,000 clones; 80% to 90% are singletons. This chain links TRBV7-2 with TRBJ2-2, with D maybe TRBD2 (5 bases). The TCR sequence derives from a woman aged 55-69 years with acute or convalescent COVID-19. Sequenced material: peripheral blood. CDR3 DNA: TGTGCCAGCAGCTTGGACTCAAACACCGGGGAGCTGTTTTTT. It is translated as CASSLDSNTGELFF.